The 27 T cell receptor beta chains reported below all come from one sample, sequenced in a study of T cell responses to AZD1222 COVID-19 vaccine. TCRdb's copy holds only in-frame clones and misses some; the assay was immunoSEQ multiplex PCR. The top ten hold 6% to 8% of the sample, which has over 95,000 clones, about 89% seen once. Sequenced here: peripheral blood, sampled on day 0 of AZD1222 vaccination. All receptors derive from an adult in good health.

The chain recombines TRBV20-1 with TRBJ1-2, with unresolved D. Between the trimmed V and J ends, which lost 4 bases and 7 bases, there was a span of 25 bases. CDR1 is DFQATT and CDR2 is SNEGSKA in the germline V gene (reference sequence). CDR3 length: 16 amino acids. CDR3 protein: CSANDGLSSGDLGYTF. The CDR3 region has the DNA TGCAGTGCTAATGACGGCCTCTCCTCCGGTGATCTTGGCTACACCTTC.

V is TRBV28 and J is TRBJ2-1, with 8 positions matching TRBD2. The CDR3 sequence is 15 residues long. V was pared by 6 bases and J by 4 bases, with 8 bases of the junction left unmatched. Germline CDR1 is MDHEN and CDR2 is SYDVKM. The CDR3 reads CASRKVAGTYNEQFF. CDR3 nucleotide sequence: TGTGCCAGCAGGAAGGTAGCGGGGACATACAATGAGCAGTTCTTC.

The chain is built from TRBV25-1 and TRBJ2-2, with no clear D. This CDR3 comprises 14 residues. The germline V and J ends were trimmed by 1 base and 2 bases, with 5 bases remaining between them. Germline-derived CDR1 and CDR2 are MGHDK and SYGVNS. The CDR3 nucleotides are TGTGCCAGCAGTGAATTTGGAAACACCGGGGAGCTGTTTTTT. It codes for CASSEFGNTGELFF. The full variable domain, with the rest looked up from reference TRBV25-1 and TRBJ2-2, is EADIYQTPRYLVIGTGKKITLECSQTMGHDKMYWYQQDPGMELHLIHYSYGVNSTEKGDLSSESTVSRIRTEHFPLTLESARPSHTSQYLCASSEFGNTGELFFGEGSRLTVL.

The chain employs TRBV9 and TRBJ2-7; D unclear. V was clipped by 4 bases and J by 0 bases, with 14 bases between them. The germline CDR1 and CDR2 sequences are SGDLS and YYNGEE. The CDR3 spans 15 residues. For the CDR3, the DNA is TGTGCCAGCAGCCCTCGGGCGTCCTCCTCCTACGAGCAGTACTTC. Translated, it gives CASSPRASSSYEQYF.

The CDR3 reads CATSDSGDSNQPQHF. DNA of the CDR3: TGTGCCACCAGTGATTCGGGGGATAGCAATCAGCCCCAGCATTTT. This sequence joins TRBV24-1 and TRBJ1-5, with TRBD1 as a possible D gene (5 bases). V gave up 2 bases and J gave up 0 bases, with 7 bases separating them. Germline CDR1 KGHDR, CDR2 SFDVKD. CDR3 length: 15 residues.

The chain has TRBV7-6 and TRBJ2-5, with D unclear. This CDR3 has 12 residues. Germline loops: CDR1 SGHVS, CDR2 FNYEAQ. V lost 0 bases and J 1 base, leaving 0 bases between the germline ends. CDR3 nucleotides: TGTGCCAGCAGCTTAGCCCAAGAGACCCAGTACTTC. Its protein is CASSLAQETQYF.

This rearrangement joins TRBV29-1 to TRBJ2-3; TRBD1 agrees at 9 bases. The V gene's germline CDR1 is SQVTM and CDR2 ANQGSEA. V lost 6 bases to trimming and J lost 4 bases; unmatched junction nucleotides: 2. The CDR3 loop spans 12 amino acids. CDR3 sequence: CSVTGGADTQYF. Here the CDR3 DNA reads TGCAGCGTCACAGGGGGCGCAGATACGCAGTATTTT.

The chain links TRBV4-1 to TRBJ2-1; TRBD1 matches 10 bases. The trim removed 3 bases at V and 2 bases at J, leaving 4 bases unmatched. There are 16 residues in the CDR3. Germline CDR1 reads MGHRA; CDR2 reads YSYEKL. CDR3 loop: CASSQMTGGAYNEQFF. In nucleotides, the CDR3 is TGCGCCAGCAGCCAGATGACAGGGGGCGCCTACAATGAGCAGTTCTTC.

J is TRBJ2-1 and V is TRBV5-4, with unresolved D. The germline V and J ends were trimmed by 1 base and 8 bases, with 10 bases remaining between them. The CDR3 loop spans 13 amino acids. Germline assignment: CDR1 SGHNT and CDR2 YYREEE (reference sequence). CDR3 protein: CASSLPGFHEQFF. The CDR3 bases are TGTGCCAGCAGCTTGCCGGGTTTCCATGAGCAGTTCTTC. Full variable domain (outside the CDR3, taken from reference TRBV5-4 and TRBJ2-1): ETGVTQSPTHLIKTRGQQVTLRCSSQSGHNTVSWYQQALGQGPQFIFQYYREEENGRGNFPPRFSGLQFPNYSSELNVNALELDDSALYLCASSLPGFHEQFFGPGTRLTVL.

This clone was seen once. The chain couples TRBV7-3 to TRBJ1-2, with TRBD1 identical over 9 bases. Unmatched junction bases numbered 5, after V lost 5 bases and J lost 7 bases. Germline V gives CDR1 SGHTA, CDR2 FQGTGA. CDR3 length: 13 residues. CDR3 region: CASSLGQGSGYTF. The CDR3 DNA sequence: TGTGCCAGCAGCCTGGGACAGGGTAGTGGCTACACCTTC.

The chain couples TRBV5-1 to TRBJ1-4, with 9 nucleotides matching TRBD1. Germline V gene data show CDR1 as SGHRS and CDR2 as YFSETQ. The CDR3 length is 15 residues. The trim removed 4 bases at V and 8 bases at J, leaving 9 bases unmatched. CDR3 residues: CASSATGGGKEKLFF. As DNA, the CDR3 is TGCGCCAGCAGCGCTACAGGGGGCGGGAAAGAAAAACTGTTTTTT.

The genes are TRBV7-2 and TRBJ1-2; TRBD1 matches at 7 bases. The CDR3 totals 15 residues. Germline values: CDR1 SGHTA, CDR2 FQGNSA. Losses at the gene ends were 0 bases for V and 8 bases for J; bases not matched to a gene: 9. CDR3 nucleotide sequence: TGTGCCAGCAGCTTAGCGACAGGGAAGAGCAGAGGCTACACCTTC. Protein product: CASSLATGKSRGYTF.

The chain joins TRBV7-9 to TRBJ2-5; 10 nucleotides line up with TRBD2. The germline gives CDR1 SEHNR, CDR2 FQNEAQ (reference sequence). The CDR3 length is 17 residues. The V gene end was trimmed by 2 bases and the J gene end by 3 bases; junction bases not matched to a gene: 9. CDR3: CASSLTWTSGGEETQYF. Written as DNA, the CDR3 is TGTGCCAGCAGCTTAACCTGGACTAGCGGAGGCGAAGAGACCCAGTACTTC.

This chain links TRBV3-1 (or the pseudogene TRBV3-2) with TRBJ1-4, with D perhaps TRBD1 (5 bases). Trimming left V 2 bases short and J 8 bases short, with 9 bases between. This CDR3 spans 13 amino acids. Germline lookup yields CDR1 LGHDT and CDR2 YNNKEL (reference sequence). This CDR3 reads CASSQMGPEKLFF. CDR3 nucleotides: TGTGCCAGCAGCCAAATGGGACCGGAAAAACTGTTTTTT.

The table lists this clone with a few counts. The chain recombines TRBV4-2 with TRBJ2-3, with D perhaps TRBD2 (7 bases). Germline assignment: CDR1 LGHNA and CDR2 YNFKEQ. Trimming cost V 11 bases and J 0 bases, with 12 bases left between them. This CDR3 contains 13 residues. For the CDR3, the DNA is TGTGCCGGAGGGGGGGGCAGCACAGATACGCAGTATTTT. It translates to CAGGGGSTDTQYF.

V and J are TRBV10-2 and TRBJ1-3; D is undetermined. The CDR3 loop spans 16 amino acids. In germline, CDR1 is WSHSY, CDR2 SAAADI. Between the trimmed V and J ends, which lost 4 bases and 0 bases, there was a span of 13 bases. CDR3 sequence (DNA): TGCGCCAGCAGTGCCGGCAGACCTGACTCTGGAAACACCATATATTTT. This gives the protein CASSAGRPDSGNTIYF.

V and J are TRBV19 and TRBJ1-1; a possible D gene is TRBD1 (5 bases). In germline, CDR1 is LNHDA, CDR2 SQIVND (reference sequence). CDR3 length: 15 residues. V was pared by 7 bases and J by 0 bases, with 15 bases between. DNA of the CDR3: TGTGCCAGTACCCCTAGGGCAGGGTTGAACACTGAAGCTTTCTTT. Translating gives CASTPRAGLNTEAFF.

The CDR3 nucleotides read TGTGCCAGCAGCCCCGGGATCTACGAGCAGTACTTC. Translation: CASSPGIYEQYF. This chain uses TRBV28 with TRBJ2-7, with a tentative D call TRBD2 (5 bases). CDR3 size: 12 residues. With 6 bases removed from V and 3 bases from J, the gap between germline ends came to 9 bases. The germline CDR1 and CDR2 sequences are MDHEN and SYDVKM.

The rearrangement uses TRBV27 and TRBJ2-2; unclear D gene. This CDR3 region has 13 residues. Between the trimmed V and J ends, which lost 9 bases and 5 bases, there was a span of 13 bases. CDR1 is MNHEY and CDR2 is SMNVEV in the germline V gene (reference sequence). The chain's CDR3 is CASTSFGTGELFF. The DNA of the CDR3 is TGTGCCAGTACATCCTTTGGTACCGGGGAGCTGTTTTTT.

The CDR3 sequence is CASRTGKPNYGYTF. The CDR3 bases are TGTGCCAGCCGGACAGGGAAACCTAACTATGGCTACACCTTC. The chain is built from TRBV19 and TRBJ1-2, with 8 bases fitting TRBD1. The CDR3 is 14 residues long. The V segment lost 9 bases and the J segment 0 bases; nucleotides outside the gene matches: 6. In germline, CDR1 is LNHDA, CDR2 SQIVND (reference sequence).

The CDR3 is CASSQQGPNQPQHF. CDR3 DNA: TGTGCCAGCAGCCAACAGGGTCCAAATCAGCCCCAGCATTTT. V is TRBV7-9 and J is TRBJ1-5; tentatively, D is TRBD1 (6 bases). With 5 bases removed from V and 4 bases from J, the gap between germline ends came to 12 bases. Germline V gives CDR1 SEHNR, CDR2 FQNEAQ (reference sequence). CDR3 length: 14 amino acids.

The chain employs TRBV4-1 and TRBJ1-2; possible D gene TRBD1, 5 bases. Trimming took off 5 bases at V and 4 bases at J, with 20 bases between the two ends. Germline assignment: CDR1 MGHRA and CDR2 YSYEKL. The CDR3 contains 16 residues. The CDR3 region has the DNA TGCGCCAGCAGCTTTTCGAAGGGGCCCACCGGCTATGGCTACACCTTC. Protein product: CASSFSKGPTGYGYTF.

V gene TRBV11-3 combines with J gene TRBJ2-2; D is uncertain. The CDR3 runs to 15 residues. Germline loops: CDR1 SGHNT, CDR2 YENEEA. Deletions cut 5 bases from V and 0 bases from J, with 10 bases between. CDR3 sequence (DNA): TGTGCCAGCAGCCCCGGGTCAGCGAACACCGGGGAGCTGTTTTTT. The encoded protein is CASSPGSANTGELFF.

This clone was seen only a few times. This chain connects TRBV7-2 to TRBJ2-3; D may be TRBD1 or TRBD2 (6 bases each). In germline, CDR1 is SGHTA, CDR2 FQGNSA. CDR3 size: 15 residues. Trimming took off 2 bases at V and 1 base at J, with 10 bases between the two ends. CDR3 protein: CASSLRGVGTDTQYF. The CDR3 DNA is TGTGCCAGCAGCTTAAGGGGGGTAGGCACAGATACGCAGTATTTT.

This chain uses TRBV7-2 with TRBJ1-4, with TRBD1 as a possible D gene (6 bases). Germline CDR1 is SGHTA and CDR2 is FQGNSA. The CDR3 totals 14 residues. V shed 7 bases and J shed 7 bases, with 16 bases lying between them. CDR3 bases: TGTGCCAGCACTGGAGAGGGGGGCGGTGAAAAACTGTTTTTT. This encodes CASTGEGGGEKLFF.

This clone was seen once. The germline gene is not matched at one end of the junction; a read error may be the cause. The V call is TRBV6-5, the J call TRBJ2-1; 9 bases are a match to TRBD2. The CDR3 is 16 residues long. Germline lookup yields CDR1 MNHEY and CDR2 SVGAGI. The CDR3 spells CASSYRGGVAYTEQFF. The CDR3 DNA is TGTGCCAGCAGTTACCGCGGGGGGGTAGCCTACACTGAGCAGTTCTTC.

This chain uses TRBV10-3 with TRBJ2-1; D possibly corresponds to TRBD2 (5 bases). CDR3 length: 16 amino acids. The germline gives CDR1 ENHRY, CDR2 SYGVKD. The V end was cut by 5 bases, the J end by 1 base, with 15 bases between. The CDR3 sequence is CAISFPGMSSYNEQFF. Written as DNA, the CDR3 is TGTGCCATCAGTTTCCCGGGAATGAGTTCCTACAATGAGCAGTTCTTC.